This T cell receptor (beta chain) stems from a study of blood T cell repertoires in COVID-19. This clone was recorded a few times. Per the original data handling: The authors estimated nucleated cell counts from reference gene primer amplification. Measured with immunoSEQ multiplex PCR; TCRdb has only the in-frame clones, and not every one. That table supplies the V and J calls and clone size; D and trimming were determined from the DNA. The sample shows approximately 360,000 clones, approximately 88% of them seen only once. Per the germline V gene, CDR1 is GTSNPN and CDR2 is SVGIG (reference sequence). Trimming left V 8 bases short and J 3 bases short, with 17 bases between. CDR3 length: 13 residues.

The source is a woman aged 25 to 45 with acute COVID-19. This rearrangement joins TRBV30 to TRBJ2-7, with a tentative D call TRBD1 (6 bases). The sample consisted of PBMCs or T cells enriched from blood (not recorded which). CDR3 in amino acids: CATSGTTRYEQYF. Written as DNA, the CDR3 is TGTGCCACCTCCGGGACAACCCGCTACGAGCAGTACTTC.